This T cell receptor beta chain came from a study of OX40 agonist ivuxolimab in advanced cancers. Study-level information: Mean age approximately 66 years, range roughly 20 to 85; about 81% male.

Notes on the study in general: With doses of 0.1 to 3.0 mg/kg, CD4+ and CD8+ blood T cells had undergone clonal expansion by week 6. Expanded peripheral T cells had an undetermined antigen specificity. Relatively little clonal expansion, among the lowest observed, appeared in partial responders at 0.1-3.0 mg/kg.

Regarding this clone: Its antigen is currently unknown.

Trimming pared 8 bases from V and 2 bases from J, leaving 15 bases between. CDR1 and CDR2 from the germline V gene are MNHEY and SVGAGI. The CDR3 length is 14 residues. The table came from immunoSEQ multiplex PCR; TCRdb's copy has only in-frame clones and leaves some out. Seen here are about 36,000 clones, 70% to 80% observed once, and the top ten hold about 18%. The J gene is TRBJ1-1, the V gene TRBV6-5; D may be TRBD1 (6 bases). The source of this sequence is an adult with an advanced solid tumor such as melanoma, head and neck, liver or kidney cancer. Specimen: CD4+ or CD8+ T cells sorted from blood, collected in a trial of the OX40 agonist ivuxolimab. For the CDR3, the DNA is TGTGCCAGCGAGAGGGGGGCGGGAAACACTGAAGCTTTCTTT. Amino acids: CASERGAGNTEAFF.